The next 2 T cell receptor beta chains were all read from a single sample in a study of cytomegalovirus exposure and HLA in healthy donors. The PCR had 60 Vbeta and 13 Jbeta primers. Repertoires were generated with immunoSEQ multiplex PCR, while TCRdb's copy carries only in-frame clones and drops some. The repertoire consists of about 160,000 clones, with 68% occurring once and the leading ten covering approximately 1.3%. The sample taken for sequencing was PBMCs. The receptors originated from a man aged 45-65 years in good health and CMV-seronegative.

V is TRBV5-1 and J is TRBJ2-7; a weak D match, TRBD1 (6 bases). Germline V gene lookup returns CDR1 SGHRS and CDR2 YFSETQ. The CDR3 runs to 14 residues. Trimming shortened V by 0 bases and J by 2 bases, and 9 bases separated the two germline ends. Written as DNA, the CDR3 is TGCGCCAGCAGCTTGGTCGCAGGGGCCTACGAGCAGTACTTC. Residues: CASSLVAGAYEQYF.

V gene TRBV5-1 combines with J gene TRBJ1-1, with a tentative D call TRBD1 (6 bases). Germline V gene sequence: CDR1 SGHRS, CDR2 YFSETQ. The CDR3 is 15 residues long. Trimming removed 0 bases from V and 5 bases from J, with 14 bases in between. This CDR3 reads CASSLESGGGTEAFF. The CDR3, as DNA: TGCGCCAGCAGCTTGGAATCGGGGGGCGGGACTGAAGCTTTCTTT.